Below, 30 T cell receptor beta chains from the same sample are listed, as sequenced in a study of control samples from healthy donors and cancer patients. Here immunoSEQ multiplex PCR was the method, and the copy in TCRdb shows in-frame clones only, minus some. The data contain fewer than 20,000 clones, 75% to 90% of them seen just once; the ten biggest clones take up roughly 10%. The sequenced material came from PBMCs. Receptors were obtained from a woman aged 70-85 years with colorectal cancer.

The rearrangement links TRBV2 to TRBJ1-2; D is ambiguous. Trimming pared 4 bases from V and 8 bases from J, leaving 11 bases between. This CDR3 has 12 residues. CDR1 is SNHLY and CDR2 is FYNNEI in the germline V gene. In DNA, the CDR3 is TGTGCCAGCAGTGTCGGTCATTACGGCTACACCTTC. Encoded protein: CASSVGHYGYTF.

This chain joins TRBV6-2 or TRBV6-3 and TRBJ2-7; the D is unclear. The ends were cut back, 6 bases at V and 4 bases at J, with 13 bases in the middle. CDR3 length: 13 residues. The V gene's germline CDR1 is MNHEY and CDR2 SVGEGT. The DNA for the CDR3 is TGTGCCAGCAGCCACCAAGGAGATTACGAGCAGTACTTC. This codes for CASSHQGDYEQYF.

The CDR3 protein is CASSFPGQGGGANVLTF. The CDR3 DNA reads as TGTGCCAGCAGCTTCCCGGGACAGGGCGGTGGGGCCAACGTCCTGACTTTC. This chain joins TRBV7-3 and TRBJ2-6; 9 nucleotides agree with TRBD1. Germline V gene sequence: CDR1 SGHTA, CDR2 FQGTGA. V trimming: 3 bases; J trimming: 3 bases; junction bases outside the gene matches: 6. The CDR3 spans 17 residues.

The CDR3 region is CASSFGQGDDEQYF. CDR3 nucleotides: TGTGCCAGCAGCTTCGGACAGGGGGACGACGAGCAGTACTTC. V usage is TRBV5-6 and J usage is TRBJ2-7; 10 nucleotides agree with TRBD1. This CDR3 region has 14 residues. The J segment lost 5 bases and the V segment lost 2 bases, leaving 4 bases of the junction unmatched. Germline assignment: CDR1 SGHDT and CDR2 YYEEEE.

V and J are TRBV15 and TRBJ1-5; a weak D match, TRBD1 (5 bases). The CDR3 loop spans 12 amino acids. Per the germline V gene, CDR1 is LNHNV and CDR2 is YYDKDF (reference sequence). Between the trimmed V and J ends, which lost 5 bases and 6 bases, there was a span of 8 bases. CDR3 in DNA: TGTGCCACCAGCGCAGGGAGTCAGCCCCAGCATTTT. Amino acids: CATSAGSQPQHF.

This sequence joins TRBV29-1 and TRBJ1-2, with 8 positions matching TRBD1. The V and J ends lost 6 bases and 2 bases, in that order; junction bases with no gene match: 8. From germline, CDR1 is SQVTM and CDR2 ANQGSEA. The CDR3 has 14 amino acids. In nucleotides, the CDR3 is TGCAGCGTCCCTGGACAGGGAAGGAACTATGGCTACACCTTC. It translates to CSVPGQGRNYGYTF.

The gene calls are TRBV27 and TRBJ2-3; D possibly corresponds to TRBD2 (6 bases). The ends were cut back, 1 base at V and 4 bases at J, with 6 bases in the middle. Germline CDR1 and CDR2: MNHEY and SMNVEV (reference sequence). The CDR3 is made up of 13 amino acids. The CDR3: CASSLWGADTQYF. In nucleotides, the CDR3 is TGTGCCAGCAGTTTATGGGGGGCAGATACGCAGTATTTT.

The rearrangement links TRBV30 to TRBJ2-3; D call uncertain. V lost 8 bases, J lost 4 bases, and 7 bases lay in between. Looked up from germline, CDR1 is GTSNPN and CDR2 is SVGIG (reference sequence). This CDR3 is built from 10 residues. The CDR3 sequence: CATGSDTQYF. In DNA, the CDR3 is TGTGCCACTGGGTCAGATACGCAGTATTTT.

This chain connects TRBV25-1 to TRBJ1-1, with TRBD1 matching over 10 bases. This CDR3 is 13 amino acids long. Trimming took 4 bases from V and 4 from J; bases not matched to a gene: 0. CDR1 and CDR2 from the germline V gene are MGHDK and SYGVNS. CDR3 sequence reads: CASSGQGATEAFF. The CDR3 DNA reads as TGTGCCAGCAGTGGACAGGGGGCCACTGAAGCTTTCTTT.

The chain is built from TRBV7-3 and TRBJ1-1; D perhaps matches TRBD1 (5 bases). The V gene's germline CDR1 is SGHTA and CDR2 FQGTGA. The CDR3 has 15 residues. V lost 1 base and J lost 11, with 20 bases in between. The CDR3 sequence: CASSLKGRVVEEAFF. CDR3 in DNA: TGTGCCAGCAGCTTAAAGGGCAGGGTGGTTGAGGAGGCTTTCTTT.

V is TRBV5-6 and J is TRBJ1-2; D is possibly TRBD1 (6 bases). The V end was cut by 0 bases, the J end by 7 bases, with 7 bases between. The CDR3 extends over 12 amino acids. Germline values: CDR1 SGHDT, CDR2 YYEEEE. The DNA of the CDR3 is TGTGCCAGCAGCTTGGGGACAGTTGGCTACACCTTC. Its translation is CASSLGTVGYTF.

The genes are TRBV10-3 and TRBJ2-3; D is uncertain. CDR3 length: 13 residues. V was trimmed by 3 bases and J by 9 bases, leaving 13 bases between them. The germline V gene has CDR1 ENHRY and CDR2 SYGVKD. CDR3: CAISDLALGTQYF. CDR3 nucleotides: TGTGCCATCAGTGACCTCGCGCTAGGGACGCAGTATTTT.

This clone was detected once. The chain uses TRBV5-1 and TRBJ2-3; tentatively, D is TRBD1 (6 bases). CDR3 size: 15 residues. V gave up 2 bases and J gave up 3 bases, with 13 bases separating them. The germline CDR1 and CDR2 sequences are SGHRS and YFSETQ. The CDR3 nucleotides read TGCGCCAGCAGCTTCGAGGGACAAGGAACAGATACGCAGTATTTT. This sequence encodes CASSFEGQGTDTQYF.

J is TRBJ1-5 and V is TRBV4-1; 10 bases are a match to TRBD1. The germline V gene encodes CDR1 MGHRA and CDR2 YSYEKL. The CDR3 extends over 16 amino acids. V lost 4 bases to trimming and J lost 3 bases; unmatched junction nucleotides: 6. The CDR3 protein is CASSRGQGGDNQPQHF. The CDR3 bases are TGCGCCAGCAGCCGCGGACAGGGGGGGGACAATCAGCCCCAGCATTTT.

The rearrangement uses TRBV29-1 and TRBJ1-4; D gene unclear. CDR1 and CDR2 (germline): SQVTM, ANQGSEA. With 4 bases removed from V and 4 bases from J, the gap between germline ends came to 7 bases. The CDR3 runs to 12 residues. The CDR3 DNA reads as TGCAGCGTTGGAGGACTTAATGAAAAACTGTTTTTT. Residues: CSVGGLNEKLFF.

The chain combines TRBV6-6 with TRBJ1-2; TRBD1 aligns across 9 bases. The germline V gene encodes CDR1 MNHNY and CDR2 SVGAGI (reference sequence). The CDR3 is made up of 14 amino acids. Trimming removed 6 bases from V and 4 bases from J; junction bases left unmatched: 6. CDR3 protein: CASSHGTGSYGYTF. DNA for the CDR3: TGTGCCAGCAGCCACGGGACAGGGAGCTATGGCTACACCTTC.

A word on this clone: Other DNA sequences from this sample encode an identical CDR3 as well. The CDR3 region has the DNA TGTGCCAGCAGCTTAGAGAGGAACACTGAAGCTTTCTTT. Amino acid sequence: CASSLERNTEAFF. This chain joins TRBV11-2 and TRBJ1-1; D gene unclear. CDR3 size: 13 residues. Trimming removed 0 bases at V and 1 base at J, with 3 bases between. The germline gives CDR1 SGHAT, CDR2 FQNNGV.

The chain carries TRBV6-5 and TRBJ1-4, with D unresolved. CDR1 and CDR2 from the germline V gene are MNHEY and SVGAGI. V was cut by 1 base and J by 0 bases, with 9 bases left in between. The CDR3 totals 16 residues. CDR3: CASSYYSSPTNEKLFF. Written as DNA, the CDR3 is TGTGCCAGCAGTTACTACTCATCCCCAACTAATGAAAAACTGTTTTTT.

J is TRBJ1-2 and V is TRBV4-2; TRBD1 matches 12 bases. V gave up 4 bases and J gave up 6 bases; unmatched junction bases: 18. CDR1 is LGHNA and CDR2 is YNFKEQ in the germline V gene. The CDR3 contains 19 residues. Written as DNA, the CDR3 is TGTGCCAGCAGCCCGACCCCCTCCGGGACAGGGGGCCGGCAGGATGGCTACACCTTC. Protein sequence: CASSPTPSGTGGRQDGYTF.

The rearrangement joins TRBV11-3 to TRBJ2-2, with D perhaps assigned TRBD1 or TRBD2 (5 bases each). CDR1 SGHNT and CDR2 YENEEA come from the germline V gene. The CDR3 has 15 residues. Trimming pared 5 bases from V and 0 bases from J, leaving 10 bases between. The CDR3 protein is CASSIRGANTGELFF. In nucleotides, the CDR3 is TGTGCCAGCAGCATACGAGGGGCGAACACCGGGGAGCTGTTTTTT. The variable domain in full, with the rest retrieved from reference TRBV11-3 and TRBJ2-2, is EAGVVQSPRYKIIEKKQPVAFWCNPISGHNTLYWYLQNLGQGPELLIRYENEEAVDDSQLPKDRFSAERLKGVDSTLKIQPAELGDSAVYLCASSIRGANTGELFFGEGSRLTVL.

This rearrangement joins TRBV6-4 to TRBJ2-1; D may correspond to TRBD1 or TRBD2 (5 bases each). Germline-derived CDR1 and CDR2 are MRHNA and SNTAGT. V lost 5 bases to trimming and J lost 11 bases, with 19 bases between them. CDR3 length: 14 residues. The CDR3, as DNA: TGTGCCAGCAGTCAAAGCACCGGGACCGCAAAGCAGTTCTTC. Protein sequence: CASSQSTGTAKQFF.

This chain connects TRBV10-3 to TRBJ2-7; either TRBD1 or TRBD2 may fit D (5 bases each). Trimming took 0 bases from V and 5 from J, leaving 14 bases between them. CDR1 and CDR2 (germline): ENHRY, SYGVKD. The CDR3 has 15 amino acids. The CDR3 is CAISESKGTLNEQYF. DNA of the CDR3: TGTGCCATCAGTGAGTCAAAGGGGACGCTGAACGAGCAGTACTTC.

This sequence joins TRBV19 and TRBJ1-2, with D possibly being TRBD1 (5 bases). CDR3 size: 14 residues. With 3 bases removed from V and 8 bases from J, the gap between germline ends came to 16 bases. The germline gives CDR1 LNHDA, CDR2 SQIVND (reference sequence). CDR3 DNA: TGTGCCAGTAGTATTTCGCGCGGGGAGGGGGGCTACACCTTC. The encoded protein is CASSISRGEGGYTF.

The chain combines TRBV9 with TRBJ2-2; D unresolved. The CDR3 contains 14 residues. Deletions cut 0 bases from V and 4 bases from J, with 7 bases between. Germline V gene data show CDR1 as SGDLS and CDR2 as YYNGEE. CDR3 loop: CASSVAASTGELFF. CDR3 bases: TGTGCCAGCAGCGTAGCAGCTAGCACCGGGGAGCTGTTTTTT.

This clone was seen once. This chain joins TRBV18 and TRBJ2-5, with 8 nucleotides matching TRBD1. Trimming cost V 0 bases and J 5 bases; bases outside gene matches: 8. CDR1 and CDR2 from the germline V gene are KGHSH and LQKENI. This CDR3 is 16 amino acids long. CDR3 protein: CASSPPNQGARETQYF. The CDR3 nucleotides are TGTGCCAGCTCACCACCGAATCAGGGGGCGCGGGAGACCCAGTACTTC. The variable domain in full, with the rest retrieved from reference TRBV18 and TRBJ2-5, is NAGVMQNPRHLVRRRGQEARLRCSPMKGHSHVYWYRQLPEEGLKFMVYLQKENIIDESGMPKERFSAEFPKEGPSILRIQQVVRGDSAAYFCASSPPNQGARETQYFGPGTRLLVL.

The genes are TRBV9 and TRBJ2-5, with D possibly being TRBD2 (5 bases). Germline values: CDR1 SGDLS, CDR2 YYNGEE. The CDR3 sequence is 14 residues long. Trimming left V 2 bases short and J 1 base short, with 9 bases between. CDR3 amino acids: CASSVTGIQETQYF. The CDR3 nucleotides read TGTGCCAGCAGCGTTACCGGGATCCAAGAGACCCAGTACTTC.

The gene calls are TRBV6-5 and TRBJ2-4, with a weak D call TRBD2 (6 bases). CDR3 length: 12 amino acids. V lost 6 bases and J 7 bases, leaving 10 bases between the germline ends. The V gene's germline CDR1 is MNHEY and CDR2 SVGAGI. CDR3 bases: TGTGCCAGCAGCGCGGGGAGGAACATTCAGTACTTC. It yields the protein CASSAGRNIQYF.

The chain uses TRBV7-9 and TRBJ1-1, with D unresolved. Germline CDR1 reads SEHNR; CDR2 reads FQNEAQ (reference sequence). V gave up 1 base and J gave up 4 bases, with 7 bases separating them. The CDR3 consists of 13 residues. CDR3 DNA: TGTGCCAGCAGCTTAGAAAGAGGCACTGAAGCTTTCTTT. Translated, it gives CASSLERGTEAFF.

In this sample, this clone turned up once. The chain recombines TRBV10-3 with TRBJ1-1, with D possibly being TRBD1 (5 bases). With 8 bases removed from V and 5 bases from J, the gap between germline ends came to 15 bases. Per the germline V gene, CDR1 is ENHRY and CDR2 is SYGVKD. The CDR3 runs to 13 residues. The DNA for the CDR3 is TGTGCCATCCGGGGGGGGGTTCGGACTGAAGCTTTCTTT. Protein sequence: CAIRGGVRTEAFF.

The J gene is TRBJ2-2, the V gene TRBV4-3; D is undetermined. This CDR3 contains 13 residues. CDR1 is LGHNA, CDR2 YSLEER, per germline. V gave up 4 bases and J gave up 10 bases, with 13 bases separating them. The CDR3 here is CASSPLLSAELFF. The CDR3 nucleotides are TGCGCCAGCAGCCCCCTCCTCTCAGCGGAGCTGTTTTTT.